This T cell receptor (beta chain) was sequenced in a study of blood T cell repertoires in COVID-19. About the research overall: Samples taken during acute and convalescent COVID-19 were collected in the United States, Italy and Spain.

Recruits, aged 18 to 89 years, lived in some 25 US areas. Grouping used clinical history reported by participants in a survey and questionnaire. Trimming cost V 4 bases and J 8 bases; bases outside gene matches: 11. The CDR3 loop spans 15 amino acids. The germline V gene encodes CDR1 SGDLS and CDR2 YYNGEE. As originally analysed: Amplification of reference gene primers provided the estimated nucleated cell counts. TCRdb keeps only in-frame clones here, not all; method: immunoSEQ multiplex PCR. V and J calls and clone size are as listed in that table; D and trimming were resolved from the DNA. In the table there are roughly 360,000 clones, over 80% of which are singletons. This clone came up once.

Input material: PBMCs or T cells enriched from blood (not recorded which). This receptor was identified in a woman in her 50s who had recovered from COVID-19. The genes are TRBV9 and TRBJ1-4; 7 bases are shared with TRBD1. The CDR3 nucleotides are TGTGCCAGCAGCTCACAGACAGGGCAGTCCGAAAAACTGTTTTTT. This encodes CASSSQTGQSEKLFF.